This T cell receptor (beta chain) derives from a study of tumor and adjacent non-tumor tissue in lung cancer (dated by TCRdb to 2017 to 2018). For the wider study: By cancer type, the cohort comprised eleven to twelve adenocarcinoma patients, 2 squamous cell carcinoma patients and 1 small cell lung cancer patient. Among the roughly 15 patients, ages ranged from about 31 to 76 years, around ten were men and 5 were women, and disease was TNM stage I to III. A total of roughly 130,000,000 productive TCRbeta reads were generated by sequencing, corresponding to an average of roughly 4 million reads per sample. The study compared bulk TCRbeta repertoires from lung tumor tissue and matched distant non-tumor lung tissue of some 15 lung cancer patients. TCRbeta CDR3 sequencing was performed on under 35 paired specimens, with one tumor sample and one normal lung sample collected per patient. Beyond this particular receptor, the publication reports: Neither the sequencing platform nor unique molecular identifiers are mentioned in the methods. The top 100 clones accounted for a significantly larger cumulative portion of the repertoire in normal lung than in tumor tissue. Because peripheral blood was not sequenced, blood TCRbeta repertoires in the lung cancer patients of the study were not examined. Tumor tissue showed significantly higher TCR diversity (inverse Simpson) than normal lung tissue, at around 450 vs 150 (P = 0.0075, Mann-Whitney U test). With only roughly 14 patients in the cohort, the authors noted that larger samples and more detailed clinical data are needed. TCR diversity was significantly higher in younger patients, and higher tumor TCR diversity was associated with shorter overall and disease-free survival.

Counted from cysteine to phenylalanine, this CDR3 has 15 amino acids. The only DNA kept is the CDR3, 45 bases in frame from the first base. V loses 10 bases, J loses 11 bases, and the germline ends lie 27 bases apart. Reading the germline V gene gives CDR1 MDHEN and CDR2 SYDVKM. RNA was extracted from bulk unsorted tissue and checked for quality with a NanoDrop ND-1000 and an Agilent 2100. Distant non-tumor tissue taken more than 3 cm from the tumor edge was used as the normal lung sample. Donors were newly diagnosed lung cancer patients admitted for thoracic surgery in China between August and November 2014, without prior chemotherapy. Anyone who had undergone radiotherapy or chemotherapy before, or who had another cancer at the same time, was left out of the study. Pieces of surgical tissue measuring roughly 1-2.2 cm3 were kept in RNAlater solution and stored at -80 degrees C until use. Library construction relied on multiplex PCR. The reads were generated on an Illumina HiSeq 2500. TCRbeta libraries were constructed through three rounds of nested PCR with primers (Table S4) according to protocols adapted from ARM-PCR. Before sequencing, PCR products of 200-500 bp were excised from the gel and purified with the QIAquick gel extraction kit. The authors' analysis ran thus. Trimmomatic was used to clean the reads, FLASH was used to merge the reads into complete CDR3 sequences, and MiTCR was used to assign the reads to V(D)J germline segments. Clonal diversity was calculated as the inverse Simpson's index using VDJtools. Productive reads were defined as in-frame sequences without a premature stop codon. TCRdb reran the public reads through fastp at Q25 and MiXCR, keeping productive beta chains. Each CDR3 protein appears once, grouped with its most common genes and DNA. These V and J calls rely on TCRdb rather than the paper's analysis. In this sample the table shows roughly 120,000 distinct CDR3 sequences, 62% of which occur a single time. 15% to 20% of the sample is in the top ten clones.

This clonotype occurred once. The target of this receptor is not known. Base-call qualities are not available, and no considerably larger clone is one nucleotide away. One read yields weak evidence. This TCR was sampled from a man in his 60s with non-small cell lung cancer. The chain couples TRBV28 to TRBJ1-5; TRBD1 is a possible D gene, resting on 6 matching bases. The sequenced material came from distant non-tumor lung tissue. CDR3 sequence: CANSLGQSRPWSQHF. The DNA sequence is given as TGTGCCAACAGCCTTGGACAGAGCCGTCCTTGGTCCCAGCATTTT.